The 7 T cell receptor beta chains below come from one sample, sequenced in a study of siplizumab effects on memory and regulatory T cells. Profiled with immunoSEQ multiplex PCR; TCRdb holds only in-frame clones, not every one. The repertoire holds about 120,000 clones, around 94% seen once, with around 1.7% in the top ten. The sample was non-Treg CD4+ T cells sorted from blood. Source of these receptors: a human donor in good health.

J is TRBJ2-7 and V is TRBV7-2, with 8 bases lining up with TRBD1. The CDR3 length is 15 residues. The V gene's germline CDR1 is SGHTA and CDR2 FQGNSA. J gave up 2 bases and V 1 base, and 4 bases lay outside the gene matches. The CDR3 coding sequence is TGTGCCAGCAGCTTAGGGGCAGGGGGCCCCTACGAGCAGTACTTC. Protein: CASSLGAGGPYEQYF.

The CDR3 reads CASSLAAHSGANVLTF. CDR3 nucleotide sequence: TGTGCCAGCAGCTTGGCCGCCCACTCTGGGGCCAACGTCCTGACTTTC. The V call is TRBV5-6, the J call TRBJ2-6; D not resolved. The length of the CDR3 is 16 residues. Germline V gene data show CDR1 as SGHDT and CDR2 as YYEEEE. V was shortened by 0 bases and J by 0 bases, with 7 bases between the two germline ends.

The V and J genes are TRBV5-1 and TRBJ2-5; D may be TRBD1 (6 bases). The CDR3 loop spans 14 amino acids. The germline gives CDR1 SGHRS, CDR2 YFSETQ. The V end lost 3 bases, the J end lost 0 bases, and 9 bases lay between the germline ends. The CDR3 nucleotides are TGCGCCAGCAGCTACCAGGGGAACCAAGAGACCCAGTACTTC. Protein product: CASSYQGNQETQYF. Full variable domain (missing parts from reference TRBV5-1 and TRBJ2-5): KAGVTQTPRYLIKTRGQQVTLSCSPISGHRSVSWYQQTPGQGLQFLFEYFSETQRNKGNFPGRFSGRQFSNSRSEMNVSTLELGDSALYLCASSYQGNQETQYFGPGTRLLVL.

V and J are TRBV28 and TRBJ2-2, with 10 bases matching TRBD1. Germline assignment: CDR1 MDHEN and CDR2 SYDVKM. The CDR3 has 14 amino acids. The trim removed 6 bases at V and 7 bases at J, leaving 5 bases unmatched. This chain's CDR3 is CASRGTGESGELFF. Here the CDR3 DNA reads TGTGCCAGCAGGGGGACAGGGGAGAGCGGGGAGCTGTTTTTT.

The rearrangement links TRBV18 to TRBJ2-3, with D perhaps given as TRBD1 or TRBD2 (5 bases each). Per germline, CDR1 KGHSH and CDR2 LQKENI. The CDR3 is 14 residues long. Trimming pared 4 bases from V and 0 bases from J, leaving 8 bases between. The DNA of the CDR3 is TGTGCCAGCTCACAGGGACCGAGCACAGATACGCAGTATTTT. It translates to CASSQGPSTDTQYF.

V is TRBV10-3 and J is TRBJ2-5; D remains ambiguous. Trimming removed 6 bases from V and 0 bases from J, with 8 bases in between. The germline CDR1 and CDR2 sequences are ENHRY and SYGVKD. The CDR3 length is 13 residues. The CDR3 loop is CAISGRYQETQYF. Written as DNA, the CDR3 is TGTGCCATCAGCGGACGGTACCAAGAGACCCAGTACTTC.

The chain joins TRBV6-6 to TRBJ1-5; D unclear. Germline values: CDR1 MNHNY, CDR2 SVGAGI (reference sequence). Trimming cost V 5 bases and J 9 bases, with 17 bases left between them. This CDR3 has 14 residues. CDR3 residues: CASSPEAQEGPQHF. The CDR3 DNA sequence: TGTGCCAGCAGTCCCGAGGCTCAGGAGGGGCCCCAGCATTTT.